This record covers a single T cell receptor beta chain. The data stem from a study of T cells expressing NK-cell markers. Study background: Among eight sequenced donors, seven carried HCMV seropositivity while one was seronegative.

Germline CDR1 and CDR2: SGHRS and YFSETQ. There are 14 residues in the CDR3. Making the TCR beta cDNA relied on 5'RACE template switching with UMIs. Reanalyzing the 5' RACE reads, TCRdb keeps one entry per CDR3 protein, without DNA. The sample data list about 460,000 distinct CDR3 sequences. This receptor was identified in a woman aged 50 to 65 in good health. The genes are TRBV5-1 and TRBJ2-2. The sample comprised blood T cells: a sorted CD56 or NKG2C T cell subset, CD4+ or CD8+ T cells, or bulk PBMC T cells (not recorded which). CDR3: CASSWFSSTGELFF.